The clone carrying this T cell receptor (beta chain) was recorded once. Original analysis: By means of reference gene primer amplification, nucleated cell counts were estimated. TCRdb's table, derived via immunoSEQ multiplex PCR, lists solely in-frame clones and lacks some. V, J and clone size are those of that table, while D and trimming were read from the DNA. The sample carries over 40,000 clones, about 89% recorded once. The data are from a study of blood T cell repertoires in COVID-19. Across the study: Sites across the United States, Italy and Spain contributed samples from acute and convalescent COVID-19.

V was cut by 5 bases and J by 3 bases, with 18 bases left in between. This CDR3 has 16 residues. Germline CDR1 and CDR2: SEHNR and FQNEAQ (reference sequence). The sequence was collected from a human donor in a cohort sampled during active COVID-19. Sequences were obtained from peripheral blood. The chain is built from TRBV7-9 and TRBJ2-3, with a tentative D call TRBD2 (7 bases). In DNA, the CDR3 is TGTGCCAGCAGCCCGCGGCCGGGGGGCCAAACAGATACGCAGTATTTT. Translating it yields CASSPRPGGQTDTQYF.